This T cell receptor (beta chain) was captured by sequencing in a study of cytomegalovirus exposure and HLA in healthy donors. A single count supports this clone. PCR was performed using 60 Vbeta and 13 Jbeta primers. Assay used: immunoSEQ multiplex PCR; TCRdb lists only in-frame clones, some missing. The table records a few hundred thousand clones, 85% to 95% of them present only once. This TCR was recovered from a girl under 10 years old in good health and CMV-seronegative. Sample: PBMCs.

CDR3 nucleotides: TGTGCCACCAGCAGCTACTACGAGCAGTACTTC. It encodes CATSSYYEQYF. This chain uses TRBV15 with TRBJ2-7, with D hard to call. The germline V and J ends were trimmed by 3 bases and 3 bases, with 3 bases remaining between them. Per the germline V gene, CDR1 is LNHNV and CDR2 is YYDKDF (reference sequence). This CDR3 has 11 residues.